One sample yielded the 9 T cell receptor beta chains listed below, sequenced in a study of Ad26.COV2.S vaccination and SARS-CoV-2 variants. As for treatment: 15 to 20 received Ad26.COV2.S at low or high dose, single or two shots; roughly five received placebo; per-sample allocation not given. It was on day 63 after the first vaccine or placebo injection that samples were taken. The table came from immunoSEQ multiplex PCR; TCRdb's copy has only in-frame clones and leaves some out. Among hundreds of thousands of clones listed, 80% to 90% were seen once. The sample consisted of peripheral blood, taken in a trial of Ad26.COV2.S vaccine versus placebo. The origin of the receptors is a person between 18 and 59 years old who received the Ad26.COV2.S COVID-19 vaccine or a placebo.

The chain carries TRBV5-5 and TRBJ1-1; D gene ambiguous. The CDR3 is 14 residues long. Germline-derived CDR1 and CDR2 are SGHKS and YYEKEE (reference sequence). V lost 2 bases, J lost 1 base, and 9 bases lay in between. This CDR3 reads CASSLGWGNTEAFF. As DNA, the CDR3 is TGTGCCAGCAGCTTAGGATGGGGGAACACTGAAGCTTTCTTT.

Only one count was recorded for this clone. The chain uses TRBV5-4 and TRBJ2-5, with D maybe TRBD1 (5 bases). Deletions cut 4 bases from V and 1 base from J, with 20 bases between. Per the germline V gene, CDR1 is SGHNT and CDR2 is YYREEE (reference sequence). This CDR3 spans 17 amino acids. As DNA, the CDR3 is TGTGCCAGCAGCCGGCGAAGGTCCAGGGCGATCCAAGAGACCCAGTACTTC. This codes for CASSRRRSRAIQETQYF.

The chain has TRBV5-6 and TRBJ2-7; D uncertain. Germline V gives CDR1 SGHDT, CDR2 YYEEEE. V was cut by 7 bases and J by 1 base, with 12 bases left in between. The CDR3 has 13 residues. The CDR3: CASSGQASYEQYF. The CDR3 coding sequence is TGTGCCAGCTCCGGTCAGGCTTCCTACGAGCAGTACTTC.

The DNA of the CDR3 is TGTGCCAGCAGCTCTGGCAGGCCGACCACAGATACGCAGTATTTT. Encoded protein: CASSSGRPTTDTQYF. The chain carries TRBV7-9 and TRBJ2-3; no clear D. CDR1 and CDR2 from the germline V gene are SEHNR and FQNEAQ (reference sequence). The CDR3 length is 15 residues. The V end lost 4 bases, the J end lost 2 bases, and 13 bases lay between the germline ends. Full variable domain (missing parts from reference TRBV7-9 and TRBJ2-3): DTGVSQNPRHKITKRGQNVTFRCDPISEHNRLYWYRQTLGQGPEFLTYFQNEAQLEKSRLLSDRFSAERPKGSFSTLEIQRTEQGDSAMYLCASSSGRPTTDTQYFGPGTRLTVL.

The count of this clone is one. This rearrangement joins TRBV7-8 to TRBJ1-5; 9 bases map to TRBD1. V shed 5 bases, J shed 1 base, and the junction held 6 bases outside the gene matches. Germline V gene sequence: CDR1 SGHVS, CDR2 FQNEAQ. CDR3 size: 16 residues. The CDR3 bases are TGTGCCAGCAGCATAGGACAGGGGATGAGCAATCAGCCCCAGCATTTT. Translation gives CASSIGQGMSNQPQHF.

The chain employs TRBV27 and TRBJ1-6; D is unclear. The CDR3 contains 15 residues. The germline CDR1 and CDR2 sequences are MNHEY and SMNVEV (reference sequence). V shed 3 bases and J shed 7 bases, with 13 bases lying between them. CDR3 sequence reads: CASSLGFRNNSPLHF. The CDR3 DNA follows: TGTGCCAGCAGTTTGGGGTTCAGAAACAATTCACCCCTCCACTTT.

This clone was picked up a small number of times. The V call is TRBV7-9, the J call TRBJ2-7; TRBD2 is a possible D gene (6 bases). Germline V CDR1 and CDR2: SEHNR, FQNEAQ (reference sequence). The CDR3 spans 15 residues. V lost 5 bases, J lost 1 base, and 15 bases lay in between. This CDR3 is CASSPTQGGSYEQYF. In DNA form, the CDR3 reads TGTGCCAGCAGCCCCACGCAGGGAGGTTCCTACGAGCAGTACTTC.

V gene TRBV19 combines with J gene TRBJ2-7, with a weak D call TRBD1 (5 bases). V gave up 5 bases and J gave up 3 bases, with 11 bases separating them. CDR1 LNHDA and CDR2 SQIVND come from the germline V gene (reference sequence). The CDR3 is made up of 13 amino acids. The CDR3 loop is CASSSLQGYEQYF. DNA of the CDR3: TGTGCCAGTAGTTCACTCCAGGGCTACGAGCAGTACTTC.

J is TRBJ2-7 and V is TRBV6-5; TRBD1 aligns across 7 bases. The germline V gene has CDR1 MNHEY and CDR2 SVGAGI. The V segment lost 6 bases and the J segment 1 base; nucleotides outside the gene matches: 3. This CDR3 is built from 13 residues. The CDR3 nucleotides read TGTGCCAGCAGACTGACAGGGTCCTACGAGCAGTACTTC. Translation gives CASRLTGSYEQYF.